This T cell receptor beta chain came from a study of cytomegalovirus exposure and HLA in healthy donors. Study background: The study's early data release held 80 million to 95 million unique TCRs from HLA-typed donors.

Primers: 60 Vbeta forward and 13 Jbeta reverse. Only in-frame clones appear in the TCRdb table, and some are missing; sequencing was by immunoSEQ multiplex PCR. The repertoire holds around 130,000 clones, with approximately 80% as singletons. Concerning this clone: Its specificity is unknown. A junction boundary mismatches the germline segment, possibly from a read error.

General observations from the study: Based on reports, TCR beta sequences accurately predicted HLA-A and HLA-B alleles for most subjects. Roughly even sequencing depth across donors was the assumption behind the presence/absence analyses. Most TCR sequences were seen very rarely across donors, but some public TCRs occurred in many.

The CDR3 runs to 13 residues. Germline CDR1 reads SGHTS; CDR2 reads YDEGEE. The receptor's source is a man aged 35-49 years in good health and CMV-seronegative. The gene calls are TRBV5-8 and TRBJ2-4, with TRBD1 as a possible D gene (7 bases). The sample comprised PBMCs. CDR3 DNA: TGTGCCAGCACCGAGGGGGCGGGAAACAGTCAGTACTTC. This sequence encodes CASTEGAGNSQYF.